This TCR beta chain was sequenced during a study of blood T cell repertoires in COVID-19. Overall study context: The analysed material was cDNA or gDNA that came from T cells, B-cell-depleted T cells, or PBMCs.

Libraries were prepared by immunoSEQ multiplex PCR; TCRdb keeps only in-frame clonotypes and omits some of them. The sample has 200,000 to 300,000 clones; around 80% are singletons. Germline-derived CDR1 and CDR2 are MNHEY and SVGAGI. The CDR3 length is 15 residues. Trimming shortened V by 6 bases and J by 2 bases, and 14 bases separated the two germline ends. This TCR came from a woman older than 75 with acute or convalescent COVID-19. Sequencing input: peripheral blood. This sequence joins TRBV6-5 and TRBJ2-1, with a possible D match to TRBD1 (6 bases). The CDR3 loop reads CASRMDSSTYNEQFF. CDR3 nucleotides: TGTGCCAGCAGGATGGACAGTTCAACCTACAATGAGCAGTTCTTC.